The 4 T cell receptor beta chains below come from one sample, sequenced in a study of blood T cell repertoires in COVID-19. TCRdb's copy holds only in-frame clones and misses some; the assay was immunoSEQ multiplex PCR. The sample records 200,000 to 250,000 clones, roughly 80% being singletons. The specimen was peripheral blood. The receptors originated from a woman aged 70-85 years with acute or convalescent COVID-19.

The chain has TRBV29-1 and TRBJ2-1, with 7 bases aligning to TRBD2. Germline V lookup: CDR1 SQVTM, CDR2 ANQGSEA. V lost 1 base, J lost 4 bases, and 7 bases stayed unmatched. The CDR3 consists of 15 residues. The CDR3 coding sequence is TGCAGCGTTGAAGGGCGGGAGCTTAGTTACAATGAGCAGTTCTTC. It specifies CSVEGRELSYNEQFF.

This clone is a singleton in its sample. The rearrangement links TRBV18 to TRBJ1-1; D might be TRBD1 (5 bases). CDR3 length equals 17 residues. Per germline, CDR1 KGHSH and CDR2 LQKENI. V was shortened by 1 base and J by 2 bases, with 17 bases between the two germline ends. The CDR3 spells CASSPQGVSRVNTEAFF. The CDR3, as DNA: TGTGCCAGCTCACCACAAGGGGTATCTAGGGTCAACACTGAAGCTTTCTTT.

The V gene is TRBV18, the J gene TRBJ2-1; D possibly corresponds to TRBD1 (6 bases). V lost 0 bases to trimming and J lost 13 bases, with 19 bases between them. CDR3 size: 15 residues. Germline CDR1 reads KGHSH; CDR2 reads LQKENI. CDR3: CASSPPVLGQLSQFF. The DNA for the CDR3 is TGTGCCAGCTCACCACCGGTTCTGGGACAACTAAGTCAGTTCTTC.

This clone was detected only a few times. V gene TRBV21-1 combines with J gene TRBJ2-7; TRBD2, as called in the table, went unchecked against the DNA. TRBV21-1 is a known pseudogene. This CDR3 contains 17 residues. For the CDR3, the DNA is TGTGCCAGCAGCAAACTGGGACTAGCGGGAGGTCCGCACGAGCAGTACTTC. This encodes CASSKLGLAGGPHEQYF.